This entry lists 24 T cell receptor beta chains sequenced from one sample in a study of cytomegalovirus exposure and HLA in healthy donors. Primers for the PCR totalled 60 Vbeta and 13 Jbeta. Sequenced by immunoSEQ multiplex PCR; TCRdb stores in-frame clones only, minus some. The profile shows 150,000 to 200,000 clones, around 80% of them singletons. The sequencing sample was made of PBMCs. Source of these receptors: a man aged 35 to 55 in good health and CMV-seronegative.

The CDR3 here is CASSQGQGYSNQPQHF. The CDR3 DNA sequence: TGCGCCAGCAGCCAAGGTCAGGGATATAGCAATCAGCCCCAGCATTTT. The rearrangement uses TRBV4-1 and TRBJ1-5; D possibly corresponds to TRBD1 (5 bases). This CDR3 has 16 residues. Trimming removed 1 base at V and 0 bases at J, with 10 bases between. Germline assignment: CDR1 MGHRA and CDR2 YSYEKL.

This chain uses TRBV28 with TRBJ1-5; no clear D. With 5 bases removed from V and 7 bases from J, the gap between germline ends came to 9 bases. The germline V gene has CDR1 MDHEN and CDR2 SYDVKM. This CDR3 comprises 12 residues. The CDR3 reads CASSTTLQPQHF. CDR3 DNA: TGTGCCAGCAGTACTACACTACAGCCCCAGCATTTT.

This clone was observed a handful of times. The chain joins TRBV6-1 to TRBJ2-7; 7 bases line up with TRBD1. V lost 4 bases, J lost 1 base, and 7 bases stayed unmatched. Germline V CDR1 and CDR2: MNHNS, SASEGT. The CDR3 is 15 residues long. As DNA, the CDR3 is TGTGCCAGCAGTGGTGACAGGGTTCCTTCCTACGAGCAGTACGTC. Translation: CASSGDRVPSYEQYV.

In its sample, this clone was seen once. The chain is built from TRBV7-9 and TRBJ2-3, with a weak D call TRBD2 (6 bases). This CDR3 is 14 amino acids long. From germline, CDR1 is SEHNR and CDR2 FQNEAQ (reference sequence). Trimming took off 0 bases at V and 4 bases at J, with 8 bases between the two ends. CDR3 sequence: CASSLAGGSDTQYF. The DNA for the CDR3 is TGTGCCAGCAGCTTAGCGGGAGGATCAGATACGCAGTATTTT.

This clone has just a few counts. The chain couples TRBV6-5 to TRBJ2-7, with D possibly being TRBD2 (5 bases). Germline values: CDR1 MNHEY, CDR2 SVGAGI. The CDR3 has 15 amino acids. The V end was cut by 5 bases, the J end by 2 bases, with 16 bases between. The CDR3: CASSAGLADTYEQYF. DNA for the CDR3: TGTGCCAGCAGTGCCGGCCTAGCTGATACCTACGAGCAGTACTTC.

This clone was detected a few times. The V and J genes are TRBV10-2 and TRBJ1-2; no clear D. The germline V and J ends were trimmed by 2 bases and 3 bases, with 7 bases remaining between them. Germline V gene lookup returns CDR1 WSHSY and CDR2 SAAADI. The CDR3 has 13 residues. CDR3 sequence reads: CASSEGRYYGYTF. The CDR3 DNA reads as TGCGCCAGCAGTGAGGGCAGGTACTATGGCTACACCTTC.

The chain combines TRBV30 with TRBJ2-7; 8 positions agree with TRBD1. The CDR3 covers 15 residues. V dropped 0 bases and J dropped 2; count of bases not matched to a gene: 6. Germline V CDR1 and CDR2: GTSNPN, SVGIG (reference sequence). The CDR3 nucleotides are TGTGCCTGGAGTGTAGGTCGGACAGGGCCCTACGAGCAGTACTTC. Translation gives CAWSVGRTGPYEQYF. Looking up the rest from reference TRBV30 and TRBJ2-7 gives the full variable domain: SQTIHQWPATLVQPVGSPLSLECTVEGTSNPNLYWYRQAAGRGLQLLFYSVGIGQISSEVPQNLSASRPQDRQFILSSKKLLLSDSGFYLCAWSVGRTGPYEQYFGPGTRLTVT.

The rearrangement uses TRBV2 and TRBJ2-7, with a weak D call TRBD1 (5 bases). The length of the CDR3 is 13 residues. V was clipped by 7 bases and J by 1 base, with 11 bases between them. The V gene's germline CDR1 is SNHLY and CDR2 FYNNEI. The CDR3 region has the DNA TGTGCCAGCACTTCGGACACATCCTACGAGCAGTACGTC. Translated: CASTSDTSYEQYV.

The rearrangement uses TRBV7-9 and TRBJ2-5, with a tentative D call TRBD2 (6 bases). Trimming pared 7 bases from V and 4 bases from J, leaving 19 bases between. This CDR3 has 15 amino acids. CDR1 SEHNR and CDR2 FQNEAQ come from the germline V gene (reference sequence). CDR3 bases: TGTGCCAGCACCAATAGTTCGGGAGCCCGAGAGACCCAGTACTTC. Amino acids: CASTNSSGARETQYF.

This clone was seen a handful of times. This CDR3 is also generated by other DNA sequences in the sample. The chain has TRBV5-1 and TRBJ1-1; D not resolved. V was pared by 4 bases and J by 0 bases, with 7 bases between. CDR3 size: 13 residues. The germline CDR1 and CDR2 sequences are SGHRS and YFSETQ. The CDR3 here is CASSPGMNTEAFF. The CDR3 DNA reads TGCGCCAGCAGCCCGGGGATGAACACTGAAGCTTTCTTT.

This rearrangement joins TRBV2 to TRBJ1-1, with D hard to call. CDR1 and CDR2 (germline): SNHLY, FYNNEI. The V end lost 1 base, the J end lost 0 bases, and 12 bases lay between the germline ends. The CDR3 is 16 amino acids. CDR3 sequence: CASSEVLTVMNTEAFF. The CDR3 bases are TGTGCCAGCAGTGAAGTTCTCACAGTGATGAACACTGAAGCTTTCTTT. The full variable domain, its missing parts supplied by reference TRBV2 and TRBJ1-1, is EPEVTQTPSHQVTQMGQEVILRCVPISNHLYFYWYRQILGQKVEFLVSFYNNEISEKSEIFDDQFSVERPDGSNFTLKIRSTKLEDSAMYFCASSEVLTVMNTEAFFGQGTRLTVV.

This clone was recorded only once. This sequence joins TRBV5-6 and TRBJ1-3; D is uncertain. The germline V gene has CDR1 SGHDT and CDR2 YYEEEE. V gave up 0 bases and J gave up 2 bases, with 6 bases separating them. CDR3 length: 14 amino acids. The CDR3 region is CASSLGRAGNTIYF. As DNA, the CDR3 is TGTGCCAGCAGCTTGGGCCGGGCTGGAAACACCATATATTTT.

V gene TRBV5-4 combines with J gene TRBJ2-7; D might be TRBD1 (6 bases). The CDR3 contains 13 residues. Deletions cut 2 bases from V and 3 bases from J, with 9 bases between. In germline, CDR1 is SGHNT, CDR2 YYREEE (reference sequence). The CDR3 is CASSFWTDYEQYF. Written as DNA, the CDR3 is TGTGCCAGCAGCTTCTGGACAGACTACGAGCAGTACTTC.

The chain carries TRBV21-1 and TRBJ1-2; TRBD1 reflects the table's D call only, with no check against the DNA. TRBV21-1 is recorded as a pseudogene. The CDR3 has 15 residues. CDR3 bases: TGTGCCAGCAGCAAAGAGCCAGGGCCTAACTATGGCTACACCTTC. It translates to CASSKEPGPNYGYTF.

The chain carries TRBV6-1 and TRBJ2-7, with D unclear. Germline CDR1 and CDR2: MNHNS and SASEGT. The CDR3 is made up of 17 amino acids. With 0 bases removed from V and 1 base from J, the gap between germline ends came to 16 bases. The CDR3 protein is CASSEARGSSWSYEQYV. CDR3 bases: TGTGCCAGCAGTGAAGCGCGAGGCAGTTCCTGGTCCTACGAGCAGTACGTC.

The V gene is TRBV9, the J gene TRBJ2-1; a weak D match, TRBD2 (6 bases). CDR1 SGDLS and CDR2 YYNGEE come from the germline V gene. V lost 1 base to trimming and J lost 6 bases, with 8 bases between them. The CDR3 is made up of 13 amino acids. CDR3 DNA sequence: TGTGCCAGCAGCGTATACGGGAGCAATGAGCAGTTCTTC. It specifies CASSVYGSNEQFF.

J is TRBJ2-2 and V is TRBV27; 9 nucleotides agree with TRBD2. The ends lost 5 bases at V and 6 bases at J; junction bases unmatched: 10. In germline, CDR1 is MNHEY, CDR2 SMNVEV (reference sequence). The CDR3 loop spans 16 amino acids. CDR3 coding DNA: TGTGCCAGCAGTCAGTTGAAGGTAGCGGGAGCCGGGGAGCTGTTTTTT. Translated: CASSQLKVAGAGELFF.

The V gene is TRBV7-3, the J gene TRBJ1-1; D might be TRBD1 (6 bases). Germline CDR1 reads SGHTA; CDR2 reads FQGTGA. The V end lost 1 base, the J end lost 4 bases, and 16 bases lay between the germline ends. The CDR3 contains 16 residues. The CDR3 sequence: CASSLMGAGLGTEAFF. The CDR3 DNA follows: TGTGCCAGCAGCTTAATGGGGGCCGGTTTGGGCACTGAAGCTTTCTTT.

This rearrangement joins TRBV6-6 to TRBJ2-7; D might be TRBD2 (7 bases). The CDR3 is 15 residues long. Germline V gene sequence: CDR1 MNHNY, CDR2 SVGAGI (reference sequence). Trimming left V 0 bases short and J 5 bases short, with 14 bases between. DNA of the CDR3: TGTGCCAGCAGTTACTCGACAGGACGGGGGGACGAGCAGTACGTC. Amino acids: CASSYSTGRGDEQYV.

This clone was observed a few times. The chain couples TRBV29-1 to TRBJ1-3, with 9 positions matching TRBD1. This CDR3 contains 14 residues. Germline CDR1 and CDR2: SQVTM and ANQGSEA. V was pared by 7 bases and J by 3 bases, with 7 bases of the junction left unmatched. Here the CDR3 reads CSAGTGSGGNTIYF. The DNA of the CDR3 is TGCAGCGCCGGGACAGGGTCGGGTGGAAACACCATATATTTT.

The CDR3 coding sequence is TGTGCCAGCAGCGGCAGACAGGGGAATGAAAAACTGTTTTTT. Protein: CASSGRQGNEKLFF. This chain uses TRBV5-4 with TRBJ1-4; 8 nucleotides match TRBD1. This CDR3 comprises 14 residues. V gave up 4 bases and J gave up 5 bases; unmatched junction bases: 4. The germline CDR1 and CDR2 sequences are SGHNT and YYREEE (reference sequence).

The chain recombines TRBV6-1 with TRBJ1-4; D remains ambiguous. The length of the CDR3 is 15 residues. Germline values: CDR1 MNHNS, CDR2 SASEGT. Trimming took 1 base from V and 5 from J, leaving 11 bases between them. CDR3 bases: TGTGCCAGCAGTGAAGAGCTCGGGTCAAATGAAAAACTGTTTTTT. The encoded protein is CASSEELGSNEKLFF.

The gene calls are TRBV9 and TRBJ2-4; TRBD1 matches 8 bases. V dropped 0 bases and J dropped 1; count of bases not matched to a gene: 0. The CDR3 consists of 15 residues. The germline V gene has CDR1 SGDLS and CDR2 YYNGEE. CDR3 nucleotide sequence: TGTGCCAGCAGCGTAGGGACAGGGGCCAAAAACATTCAGTACTTC. Translating gives CASSVGTGAKNIQYF.

The chain links TRBV27 to TRBJ2-2; 13 bases agree with TRBD2. Trimming removed 6 bases from V and 3 bases from J; junction bases left unmatched: 4. The germline V gene encodes CDR1 MNHEY and CDR2 SMNVEV (reference sequence). The CDR3 has 16 residues. CDR3 nucleotides: TGTGCCAGCAGAAGACTAGCGGGAGGAGACACCGGGGAGCTGTTTTTT. Amino acid sequence: CASRRLAGGDTGELFF.